This T cell receptor beta chain derives from a study of shared clonotypes between healthy human individuals (dated by TCRdb to 2020 to 2022). At the level of the whole study: The cohort comprised a couple of women and a few men aged 18 to 49 years. To increase sequencing depth and limit assay-specific biases, TCR repertoire library preparation and sequencing were carried out by different laboratories using diverse techniques. For each donor, CD4 naive and CD4 memory were each given three plates, CD8 naive was given two plates, and CD8 memory was given one plate. Blood TCR repertoires of a handful of healthy adults were deeply sequenced to estimate repertoire size and the extent of clonotype sharing between individuals. Each donor's leukapheresis produced roughly between about 0.8 and 10 billion PBMCs. The investigation overall reported the following: Estimated clonotype richness was generally larger for naive than for memory subsets. Only blood was sampled, and tissue TCR repertoires likely differ from those in blood. The genetic and exposure-history diversity represented was limited by the small number of donors. Compared with non-shared clonotypes, clonotypes shared by all four sorted-subset donors had higher generation probabilities. Sharing across a few donors was observed for approximately 5% of naive CD4, less than 4% of naive CD8, 2% to 2.5% of memory CD4, and around 0.44% of memory CD8 clonotypes. Pairwise subsampling indicated that sequencing depth was expected to affect the degree of clonotype sharing among donors. Incomplete sequencing was indicated by rarefaction of sorted-subset datasets, despite the large sequencing depth.

Healthy HIV-negative adults with no recently reported acute infections or vaccinations were included as donors. All donors were Caucasian adults living in Nashville, Tennessee, USA. CD8 memory samples combined magnetically selected CD45RO+ cells with CCR7-negative CD45RA+ effector memory (TemRA) cells. Blood was obtained by leukapheresis, after which PBMCs were separated by Ficoll-Histopaque density gradient centrifugation and cryopreserved in liquid nitrogen vapor phase. Analytical flow cytometry was used to check the purity and quantity of every magnetically sorted T cell population. Genomic DNA was isolated from every sorted fraction and measured by UV absorbance on a Nanodrop 2000c. Using the deep immunoSEQ assay, multiplex PCR amplified TCR CDR3 regions from genomic DNA. Extracted genomic DNA from each cell subset was distributed evenly across all wells of several immunoSEQ 96-well plates, and each plate was treated as a replicate. For sorted subsets, each replicate PCR was loaded with about 0.2 ug genomic DNA, equivalent to 30,000 or so T cell genomes. Purified libraries were measured with a Qubit 3.0 fluorometer, size-checked on a Bioanalyzer 2100, and measured again with the KAPA Library Quantification kit. Every immunoSEQ 96-well plate was sequenced on a dedicated single-read 150-cycle Illumina NextSeq 550 flow cell. As for the authors' bioinformatics: Because the immunoSEQ output held only junctional sequences and lacked quality scores, the filtering could not match the filtering applied to full-length reads. To assign V/J genes and CDR3, sequences were annotated using PyIR, a Python wrapper for IgBLAST v1.9, with IMGT germline references. Reads were filtered out if the reads had weak V/J assignments (E-value above 1e-6), no CDR3, stop codons, out-of-frame junctions, or ambiguous translated residues. V3J clonotypes were defined as sequences sharing an identical inferred V gene, J gene, and CDR3 amino acid sequence. To compute the percentage overlap between repertoires, the number of shared unique clonotypes was divided by the size of the smaller repertoire. Three approaches were used to assess repertoire richness: RTK rarefaction, the Chao1 estimator, and Recon v2.1 estimates of unobserved clonotypes. Generation probabilities were computed with OLGA for all TCRbeta clonotypes obtained by the gDNA method from four donors. The table comes from immuneACCESS by way of TCRdb, which keeps in-frame sequences with V and J called. Part of the clones is missing from these tables; in studies checked, under half for an unresolved V gene and the rest for unknown reasons. That table furnishes V, J and clone size, whereas the DNA furnished D and trimming. For this sample there are about 120,000 clones; approximately 70% appear just once. The ten largest clones represent 24% of the sample.

From the germline V gene, CDR1 is MGHRA and CDR2 is YSYEKL. The CDR3 numbers 20 residues from cysteine through phenylalanine. Only CDR3 DNA remains: 60 bases, in frame from the first base. Compared with germline, V lacks 2 bases and J lacks 0 bases; bases without a gene match: 14. Comments on this clone: This clone's antigen is unknown. Base qualities were left out, and no much larger clone turns up one base away.

The sample comprised memory CD8+ T cells sorted from blood. Taken with the paper, the label for cell subset or site translates to: CD45RO+ cells pooled with CCR7-negative TemRA cells. The TCR sequence derives from a woman younger than 45 in good health. The rearrangement joined TRBV4-1 to TRBJ1-5; 9 bases in the junction line up with TRBD1. The nucleotides read TGCGCCAGCAGCCAACCATACCGGGACAGGGCTTTCTATAGCAATCAGCCCCAGCATTTT. Translated, this is CASSQPYRDRAFYSNQPQHF.